The source of this T cell receptor (beta chain) is a study of blood T cell repertoires in COVID-19. Study in general: The study drew acute and convalescent COVID-19 samples from the United States, Italy and Spain. In each case, the material was cDNA or gDNA derived from T cells, B-cell-depleted T cells, or PBMCs.

Per the original data handling: Amplified reference gene primers provided the basis for estimating nucleated cell counts. The repertoire was sequenced with immunoSEQ multiplex PCR; TCRdb's copy has only in-frame clones and lacks some. The V and J calls and clone size were taken over from that table, and D and trimming were inferred from the DNA. The sample lists around 130,000 clones, roughly 86% occurring once. Trimming stripped 5 bases from V and 2 bases from J, with 10 bases between. Germline CDR1 SGHAT, CDR2 FQNNGV. This CDR3 spans 13 amino acids. The sequence was obtained from a human donor in a cohort sampled during active COVID-19. The chain joins TRBV11-2 to TRBJ2-7, with D possibly matching TRBD1 (6 bases). Sequencing was carried out using peripheral blood. The CDR3 region is CASSEDSTYEQYF. DNA of the CDR3: TGTGCCAGCAGCGAGGACAGTACCTACGAGCAGTACTTC.